These 25 T cell receptor beta chains were all obtained from the same sample, sequenced in a study of patients and donors after allogeneic stem cell transplantation. TCRdb ran MiXCR on the RT-PCR reads and lists one entry per CDR3 protein. The table records 70,000 to 85,000 distinct CDR3 sequences, 26% of them present only once. Sequencing was performed on blood, either unsorted or a sorted T cell fraction (not recorded which). The receptors shown here come from a human donor who was either an allogeneic HSCT recipient or a stem cell or donor lymphocyte infusion donor (not recorded which). It is not recorded whose cells these are; they may come from a transplant donor.

The chain has TRBV5-1 and TRBJ2-7; D is ambiguous. Germline V gene sequence: CDR1 SGHRS, CDR2 YFSETQ. The CDR3 has 13 amino acids. Trimming stripped 2 bases from V and 3 bases from J, with 9 bases between. CDR3 sequence reads: CASSLAESYEQYF. The CDR3 nucleotides read TGCGCCAGCAGCTTAGCCGAAAGCTACGAGCAGTACTTC.

This clonotype has just a few counts. J is TRBJ1-1 and V is TRBV7-2, with no clear D. Germline V gives CDR1 SGHTA, CDR2 FQGNSA. Trimming took off 3 bases at V and 0 bases at J, with 11 bases between the two ends. CDR3 size: 15 residues. CDR3 nucleotides: TGTGCCAGCAGCTTCACCTTGACAATGAACACTGAAGCTTTCTTT. It specifies CASSFTLTMNTEAFF.

This sequence joins TRBV12-3 or TRBV12-4 and TRBJ2-3, with TRBD2 as a possible D gene (6 bases). V lost 6 bases, J lost 4 bases, and 17 bases lay in between. This CDR3 spans 15 amino acids. The CDR3 coding sequence is TGTGCCAGCAGGAGACTTAGCGGAGGGGCAGATACGCAGTATTTT. This encodes CASRRLSGGADTQYF.

V usage is TRBV2 and J usage is TRBJ1-6, with TRBD1 matching 10 bases. V shed 2 bases and J 3 bases; nucleotides not matched to a gene: 7. The CDR3 runs 18 residues. Germline CDR1 and CDR2: SNHLY and FYNNEI. CDR3 in amino acids: CASSEWDRGRFYNSPLHF. The DNA for the CDR3 is TGTGCCAGCAGTGAATGGGACAGGGGACGATTCTATAATTCACCCCTCCACTTT.

This clonotype showed up just a few times. The chain uses TRBV5-1 and TRBJ1-6; TRBD1 matches at 10 bases. Germline values: CDR1 SGHRS, CDR2 YFSETQ. V lost 4 bases, J lost 7 bases, and 8 bases stayed unmatched. This CDR3 comprises 16 residues. CDR3 sequence reads: CASSPPGQGLNSPLHF. CDR3 DNA sequence: TGCGCCAGCAGCCCACCGGGACAGGGGTTGAATTCACCCCTCCACTTT.

This chain uses TRBV6-4 with TRBJ2-1; 8 bases are shared with TRBD2. Trimming cost V 6 bases and J 1 base; bases outside gene matches: 5. The CDR3 is 15 amino acids. CDR1 is MRHNA and CDR2 is SNTAGT in the germline V gene. CDR3 amino acids: CASSHLAGSYNEQFF. The CDR3, as DNA: TGTGCCAGCAGCCACTTAGCGGGATCCTACAATGAGCAGTTCTTC.

As for this clonotype: Its ends do not fully match the called genes, so a read error is possible. The DNA for the CDR3 is TGTGCCAGCAGTTGGGGGGCGGGCGATGGCTACATCTTC. Protein sequence: CASSWGAGDGYIF. The chain links TRBV12-3 or TRBV12-4 to TRBJ1-2, with a weak D call TRBD1 (6 bases). There are 13 residues in the CDR3.

This CDR3 is CASTDQGISSTDTQYF. The CDR3, as DNA: TGTGCCAGCACCGACCAGGGAATCTCTAGCACAGATACGCAGTATTTT. The chain has TRBV27 and TRBJ2-3, with TRBD1 as a possible D gene (5 bases). The CDR3 spans 16 residues. The ends were cut back, 7 bases at V and 0 bases at J, with 17 bases in the middle. Germline V CDR1 and CDR2: MNHEY, SMNVEV (reference sequence).

This clonotype was observed a handful of times. The V call is TRBV20-1, the J call TRBJ1-2, with D possibly matching TRBD1 (5 bases). The CDR3 consists of 15 residues. V was cut by 0 bases and J by 7 bases, with 18 bases left in between. Germline V CDR1 and CDR2: DFQATT, SNEGSKA (reference sequence). The CDR3 sequence: CSAREWDPGYGGYTF. The DNA of the CDR3 is TGCAGTGCTAGAGAGTGGGACCCAGGGTATGGTGGCTACACCTTC.

This clonotype has a handful of counts. The chain is built from TRBV7-2 and TRBJ1-2, with a tentative D call TRBD1 (6 bases). Trimming cost V 3 bases and J 5 bases, with 10 bases left between them. CDR3 size: 13 residues. Germline V gives CDR1 SGHTA, CDR2 FQGNSA. This CDR3 reads CASSFGGPYGYTF. The DNA of the CDR3 is TGTGCCAGCAGCTTTGGGGGCCCATATGGCTACACCTTC.

This clonotype was counted a few times. The genes are TRBV15 and TRBJ2-3; D remains unclear. Trimming removed 3 bases at V and 2 bases at J, with 12 bases between. Germline values: CDR1 LNHNV, CDR2 YYDKDF (reference sequence). This CDR3 has 15 residues. The chain's CDR3 is CATSSMRTNTDTQYF. The CDR3 DNA reads TGTGCCACCAGCAGCATGAGAACCAACACAGATACGCAGTATTTT.

The rearrangement joins TRBV7-9 to TRBJ2-3; perhaps TRBD1 as D (6 bases). The CDR3 is made up of 16 amino acids. The germline V gene has CDR1 SEHNR and CDR2 FQNEAQ (reference sequence). With 6 bases removed from V and 0 bases from J, the gap between germline ends came to 16 bases. CDR3 loop: CASRLRGEFSTDTQYF. Here the CDR3 DNA reads TGTGCCAGCAGGCTCAGGGGAGAGTTTAGCACAGATACGCAGTATTTT.

The chain employs TRBV19 and TRBJ1-2; D call uncertain. The CDR3 is 14 residues long. Trimming shortened V by 3 bases and J by 7 bases, and 15 bases separated the two germline ends. Germline V gives CDR1 LNHDA, CDR2 SQIVND (reference sequence). CDR3 in amino acids: CASSIILRHCGYTF. The CDR3 nucleotides are TGTGCCAGTAGTATCATTTTGCGGCACTGTGGCTACACCTTC. The whole variable domain, remainder taken from reference TRBV19 and TRBJ1-2, is DGGITQSPKYLFRKEGQNVTLSCEQNLNHDAMYWYRQDPGQGLRLIYYSQIVNDFQKGDIAEGYSVSREKKESFPLTVTSAQKNPTAFYLCASSIILRHCGYTFGSGTRLTVV.

This chain joins TRBV20-1 and TRBJ2-1, with TRBD2 matching over 10 bases. CDR1 and CDR2 from the germline V gene are DFQATT and SNEGSKA (reference sequence). V shed 2 bases and J 4 bases; nucleotides not matched to a gene: 14. This CDR3 has 18 residues. CDR3 loop: CSARRTSGIPYRYNEQFF. The CDR3 region has the DNA TGCAGTGCTAGAAGGACTAGCGGTATCCCCTATCGATACAATGAGCAGTTCTTC.

The rearrangement uses TRBV7-8 and TRBJ2-1; D gene ambiguous. The CDR3 runs to 14 residues. Per germline, CDR1 SGHVS and CDR2 FQNEAQ. V lost 2 bases and J lost 0, with 5 bases in between. The CDR3 sequence: CASSLRFSYNEQFF. For the CDR3, the DNA is TGTGCCAGCAGCTTAAGGTTCTCCTACAATGAGCAGTTCTTC.

Only a few counts were recorded for this clonotype. The rearrangement joins TRBV27 to TRBJ2-2, with TRBD1 identical over 9 bases. The V gene's germline CDR1 is MNHEY and CDR2 SMNVEV (reference sequence). Trimming took 6 bases from V and 3 from J; bases not matched to a gene: 14. CDR3 length equals 18 residues. CDR3 coding DNA: TGTGCCAGCAGCCTCCCTGGGACAGGGTTTCCATACACCGGGGAGCTGTTTTTT. The encoded protein is CASSLPGTGFPYTGELFF.

This clonotype was seen only once. The chain links TRBV11-3 to TRBJ2-1; D possibly matches TRBD1 or TRBD2 (6 bases each). Trimming left V 5 bases short and J 13 bases short, with 15 bases between. Per the germline V gene, CDR1 is SGHNT and CDR2 is YENEEA. This CDR3 is 12 amino acids long. Here the CDR3 reads CASSPWGALQFF. The CDR3 nucleotides are TGTGCCAGCAGCCCGTGGGGGGCCCTCCAGTTCTTC.

The rearrangement links TRBV7-2 to TRBJ2-7; D is perhaps TRBD2 (5 bases). The CDR3 is made up of 15 amino acids. Per the germline V gene, CDR1 is SGHTA and CDR2 is FQGNSA. V was cut by 1 base and J by 0 bases, with 10 bases left in between. The CDR3 sequence: CASSLGRVSSYEQYF. The CDR3 DNA follows: TGTGCCAGCAGCTTAGGGCGGGTTAGCTCCTACGAGCAGTACTTC. Full variable domain (remainder filled in from reference TRBV7-2 and TRBJ2-7): GAGVSQSPSNKVTEKGKDVELRCDPISGHTALYWYRQSLGQGLEFLIYFQGNSAPDKSGLPSDRFSAERTGGSVSTLTIQRTQQEDSAVYLCASSLGRVSSYEQYFGPGTRLTVT.

The DNA for the CDR3 is TGCAGTGCTAGCCCCGGGACAAACTCTGGAAACACCATATATTTT. Amino acid sequence: CSASPGTNSGNTIYF. V usage is TRBV20-1 and J usage is TRBJ1-3; tentative D call: TRBD1 (6 bases). CDR1 DFQATT and CDR2 SNEGSKA come from the germline V gene (reference sequence). CDR3 length: 15 residues. Trimming removed 3 bases from V and 0 bases from J, with 12 bases in between.

This clonotype turned up a few times. V is TRBV18 and J is TRBJ2-7, with 8 nucleotides matching TRBD1. The J segment lost 3 bases and the V segment lost 6 bases, leaving 13 bases of the junction unmatched. The CDR3 covers 16 residues. Germline CDR1 reads KGHSH; CDR2 reads LQKENI. This CDR3 is CASSRGTGLGVYEQYF. As DNA, the CDR3 is TGTGCCAGCTCCCGTGGGACAGGCCTTGGCGTCTACGAGCAGTACTTC.

The chain couples TRBV15 to TRBJ1-5; D remains unclear. Trimming cost V 5 bases and J 6 bases, with 5 bases left between them. CDR3 length: 11 residues. Germline V gene sequence: CDR1 LNHNV, CDR2 YYDKDF (reference sequence). Here the CDR3 DNA reads TGTGCCACCAGCTCACGTCAGCCCCAGCATTTT. Amino acid sequence: CATSSRQPQHF.

The chain recombines TRBV9 with TRBJ2-3; 7 nucleotides agree with TRBD2. CDR1 and CDR2 from the germline V gene are SGDLS and YYNGEE. The CDR3 length is 14 residues. V was pared by 4 bases and J by 2 bases, with 4 bases of the junction left unmatched. As DNA, the CDR3 is TGTGCCAGCAGCCCAGCGGGGAACACAGATACGCAGTATTTT. It yields the protein CASSPAGNTDTQYF.

This clonotype was recorded a few times. The CDR3 nucleotides are TGCAGCGTAGTAGCGGAAACCTACGAGCAGTACTTC. Amino acid sequence: CSVVAETYEQYF. This sequence joins TRBV29-1 and TRBJ2-7, with D possibly TRBD2 on 6 matching bases. Germline CDR1 and CDR2: SQVTM and ANQGSEA. The CDR3 extends over 12 amino acids. Trimming took 6 bases from V and 2 from J, leaving 11 bases between them.

V usage is TRBV18 and J usage is TRBJ2-5; D not resolved. Germline CDR1 KGHSH, CDR2 LQKENI. V shed 4 bases and J shed 0 bases, with 9 bases lying between them. The CDR3 has 14 amino acids. CDR3 DNA sequence: TGTGCCAGCTCACTACAAAGCAACCAAGAGACCCAGTACTTC. Its protein is CASSLQSNQETQYF.

The chain has TRBV5-1 and TRBJ2-3; D unclear. In germline, CDR1 is SGHRS, CDR2 YFSETQ. V was clipped by 4 bases and J by 7 bases, with 10 bases between them. This CDR3 contains 12 residues. CDR3 in amino acids: CASSPGHHTQYF. CDR3 bases: TGCGCCAGCAGCCCCGGTCACCATACGCAGTATTTT.